The clone carrying this T cell receptor beta chain was recorded at least ten times. What it binds is unknown. V was clipped by 3 bases and J by 4 bases; unmatched bases: 1. The CDR3 runs 14 residues. Germline lookup yields CDR1 SQVTM and CDR2 ANQGSEA. This record comes from a study of early T cells in non-severe SARS-CoV-2 infection. At the level of the study: Sequenced material consisted of bulk RNA (from unsorted whole blood), and chains were unpaired.

Study-wide results and caveats: Reliance on VDJdb matching favored anti-spike CD8 responses; private and CD4 specificities were missed.

The TCR library protocol attached unique molecular identifiers to the individual cDNA molecules. A single record per CDR3 protein comes from TCRdb applying MiXCR to the 5' RACE reads. The sample yields about 52,000 distinct CDR3 sequences, around a tenth seen once. V gene TRBV29-1 combines with J gene TRBJ1-4; 11 bases are shared with TRBD1. The sample comprised whole blood. This TCR came from an adult who was a healthcare worker with PCR-confirmed SARS-CoV-2 infection or an uninfected control (not recorded which). The CDR3 DNA is TGCAGCGTTGAGGGGACAGGGGGTAATGAAAAACTGTTTTTT. Its protein is CSVEGTGGNEKLFF.